This is a list of T cell receptor beta chains from one sample in a study of early T cells in non-severe SARS-CoV-2 infection. TCRdb processed the 5' RACE reads anew with MiXCR; each CDR3 protein has one entry. In the table there are 40,000 or so distinct CDR3 sequences, roughly 6% of which are singletons. This sample comprised whole blood, obtained at baseline. These receptors all stem from an adult who was a healthcare worker with PCR-confirmed SARS-CoV-2 infection or an uninfected control (not recorded which). Each CDR3 is given with its conserved first and last residue. The D gene is left open where the match is weak. Clone size, where shown, is once, few, many, or a class for clones that have expanded.

j_gene	v_gene	abundance	d_gene	CDR3aa	CDR3nt
TRBJ1-6	TRBV20-1	many	NA	CSARERGMINSPLHF	TGCAGTGCTAGAGAGAGGGGGATGATTAATTCACCCCTCCACTTT
TRBJ1-2	TRBV29-1	many	NA	CSVNIDGNYGYTF	TGCAGCGTCAACATCGACGGTAACTATGGCTACACCTTC
TRBJ1-6	TRBV6-1	NA	NA	CASSLTDTHSPLHF	TGTGCCAGCAGTTTGACAGATACCCATTCACCCCTCCACTTT
TRBJ2-7	TRBV27	many	NA	CASSLYPRQAPAYEQYF	TGTGCCAGCAGTTTATACCCCCGGCAGGCCCCAGCCTACGAGCAGTACTTC
TRBJ2-1	TRBV7-6	few	TRBD1	CASSLGTGGNEQFF	TGTGCCAGCAGCCTCGGGACAGGGGGCAATGAGCAGTTCTTC
TRBJ2-6	TRBV4-1	many	TRBD2	CASSPASGTSNPGANVLTF	TGCGCCAGCAGCCCGGCATCCGGGACTAGTAACCCTGGGGCCAACGTCCTGACTTTC
TRBJ2-3	TRBV4-1	many	TRBD2	CASSQDATSGGAIF	TGCGCCAGCAGCCAAGACGCCACTAGCGGGGGGGCCATTTTT
TRBJ1-1	TRBV3-1	many	NA	CASSRGRPPDTEAFF	TGTGCCAGCAGCCGAGGACGGCCTCCGGACACTGAAGCTTTCTTT
TRBJ2-5	TRBV6-5	NA	TRBD2	CASSTVGGGASGETQYF	TGTGCCAGCAGTACAGTCGGCGGGGGGGCCTCAGGAGAGACCCAGTACTTC
TRBJ1-2	TRBV3-1	few	NA	CASTRGEVGVSYGYTF	TGTGCCAGCACCCGCGGGGAGGTGGGGGTCAGTTATGGCTACACCTTC
TRBJ2-2	TRBV20-1	NA	NA	CSARAGLVGTGELFF	TGCAGTGCTAGAGCTGGACTGGTAGGGACCGGGGAGCTGTTTTTT
TRBJ2-1	TRBV9	NA	NA	CASSVDLYNEQFF	TGTGCCAGCAGCGTAGACTTATACAATGAGCAGTTCTTC
TRBJ2-7	TRBV7-8	many	TRBD1	CASSSPLRGRAYEQYF	TGTGCCAGCAGCTCCCCCCTCAGGGGGAGAGCCTACGAGCAGTACTTC
TRBJ2-3	TRBV4-2	NA	TRBD2	CASSQTLAGGRDTQYF	TGTGCCAGCAGCCAGACACTAGCGGGGGGGCGAGATACGCAGTATTTT
TRBJ1-1	TRBV4-3	many	NA	CASSLNGLNTEAFF	TGCGCCAGCAGTCTTAATGGGCTGAACACTGAAGCTTTCTTT
TRBJ2-7	TRBV20-1	many	NA	CSAGGAAEQYF	TGCAGTGCAGGTGGGGCGGCTGAGCAGTACTTC
TRBJ1-5	TRBV12-3/TRBV12-4	many	NA	CASSFGRGSQPQHF	TGTGCCAGCAGTTTTGGCAGGGGAAGTCAGCCCCAGCATTTT
TRBJ1-5	TRBV12-5	many	NA	CASAGGGFNQPQHF	TGTGCTAGTGCCGGCGGGGGCTTCAATCAGCCCCAGCATTTT
TRBJ2-7	TRBV4-2	many	NA	CASSPAGGQTQSYEQYF	TGTGCCAGCAGCCCCGCCGGGGGCCAAACCCAATCCTACGAGCAGTACTTC
TRBJ1-1	TRBV4-2	many	NA	CASSQERNTEAFF	TGTGCCAGCAGCCAAGAACGGAACACTGAAGCTTTCTTT
TRBJ1-3	TRBV10-3	many	NA	CAIRTGSSGNTIYF	TGTGCCATCAGAACAGGGTCGTCTGGAAACACCATATATTTT
TRBJ1-5	TRBV7-6	many	NA	CASSLGSFSNQPQHF	TGTGCCAGCAGCTTAGGCAGTTTTAGCAATCAGCCCCAGCATTTT
TRBJ1-2	TRBV29-1	many	NA	CSVGDTNYGYTF	TGCAGCGTAGGGGACACCAACTATGGCTACACCTTC
TRBJ2-5	TRBV7-6	few	TRBD1	CASSGPGQEEYQETQYF	TGTGCCAGCAGCGGACCGGGACAGGAAGAATACCAAGAGACCCAGTACTTC
TRBJ2-2	TRBV3-1	many	TRBD2	CASSYGGARTGELFF	TGTGCCAGCAGCTACGGGGGGGCGCGCACCGGGGAGCTGTTTTTT
TRBJ2-5	TRBV20-1	few	TRBD2	CSAPGTSGREKETQYF	TGCAGTGCCCCAGGAACTAGCGGAAGGGAAAAAGAGACCCAGTACTTC
TRBJ2-3	TRBV11-2	NA	NA	CASRATGAPTQYF	TGTGCCAGCAGAGCGACAGGTGCCCCTACGCAGTATTTT
TRBJ2-7	TRBV20-1	NA	NA	CSANQLTYEQYF	TGCAGTGCCAACCAGCTAACCTACGAGCAGTACTTC
TRBJ1-1	TRBV18	many	NA	CASSRGDTEAFF	TGTGCCAGCTCACGAGGGGACACTGAAGCTTTCTTT
TRBJ2-2	TRBV5-4	many	NA	CASSLGAGNTGELFF	TGTGCCAGCAGCTTGGGGGCAGGGAACACCGGGGAGCTGTTTTTT
TRBJ2-1	TRBV7-2	many	NA	CASSLGGGGPGNEQFF	TGTGCCAGCAGCTTAGGAGGGGGAGGGCCTGGAAATGAGCAGTTCTTC
TRBJ2-3	TRBV6-4	many	TRBD2	CASSATSGGGDTQYF	TGTGCCAGCAGTGCTACTAGCGGGGGGGGAGATACGCAGTATTTT
TRBJ1-1	TRBV7-9	medium-sized	NA	CASSGTGPSRITEAFF	TGTGCCAGCAGCGGGACGGGACCCTCACGAATCACTGAAGCTTTCTTT
TRBJ2-3	TRBV19	few	NA	CASSIFLSTDTQYF	TGTGCCAGTAGTATTTTTCTGAGCACAGATACGCAGTATTTT
TRBJ1-4	TRBV19	many	NA	CASSMYSFATNEKLFF	TGTGCCAGTAGTATGTACTCTTTTGCAACTAATGAAAAACTGTTTTTT
TRBJ2-3	TRBV6-5	few	TRBD2	CASSYSGGSTDTQYF	TGTGCCAGCAGTTATTCGGGAGGCAGCACAGATACGCAGTATTTT
TRBJ1-5	TRBV5-1	many	TRBD1	CASSATGGGNQPQHF	TGCGCCAGCAGCGCGACAGGGGGCGGCAATCAGCCCCAGCATTTT
TRBJ2-7	TRBV12-3/TRBV12-4	many	NA	CASSLPAGRGGYEQYF	TGTGCCAGCAGTTTGCCTGCGGGGAGGGGGGGTTACGAGCAGTACTTC
TRBJ2-7	TRBV6-5	many	NA	CASSYSSAGGGSEQYF	TGTGCCAGCAGTTACTCCTCGGCGGGTGGAGGATCCGAGCAGTACTTC
TRBJ2-1	TRBV6-5	many	NA	CASSGPYNEQFF	TGTGCCAGCAGCGGGCCCTACAATGAGCAGTTCTTC
TRBJ1-1	TRBV2	many	NA	CASSDGGLGLEAFF	TGTGCCAGCAGTGATGGGGGCCTGGGTTTGGAAGCTTTCTTT